This section outlines one TCR beta chain sequence together with its context. Its target is unknown. Exclusion of patients followed from uncontrolled infection, other autoimmune disease, pregnancy or lactation. Diagnosing involved the use of clinical symptoms, serum thyroxine and TRAb, thyroid ultrasound and orbital computed tomography. This sample was included in a study of T cells in Graves' hyperthyroidism and ophthalmopathy. Notes on the study in general: Most thyroid clonotypes expanded above 0.001 appeared in blood too.

What was amplified from RNA transcripts were TCR beta CDR3 regions. Initially, a first-round RT-PCR of the TCR CDR3 employed the HTBI primer set. MiXCR, run by TCRdb on the multiplex PCR reads, gives a single entry per CDR3 protein. The sample has approximately 510,000 distinct CDR3 sequences; over 45% are singletons. Germline-derived CDR1 and CDR2 are SNHLY and FYNNEI. V dropped 7 bases and J dropped 6; count of bases not matched to a gene: 8. This CDR3 is 15 amino acids long. Sequenced input: peripheral blood or thyroid tissue (not recorded which). The receptor was derived from an adult woman with Graves' disease, either hyperthyroidism or ophthalmopathy (not recorded which). V is TRBV2 and J is TRBJ2-2, with 10 positions matching TRBD1. The DNA for the CDR3 is TGTGCCAGCATCTCGGGACAGGGGTCTGCCGGGGAGCTGTTTTTT. This codes for CASISGQGSAGELFF.